What follows is one T cell receptor beta chain and its context. The data belong to a study of cytomegalovirus exposure and HLA in healthy donors. Sequencing used immunoSEQ multiplex PCR; TCRdb keeps in-frame clones, though not all of them. The sample records about 73,000 clones, 85% to 95% being singletons. In germline, CDR1 is SGHDN, CDR2 FVKESK. This CDR3 region has 13 residues. Trimming cost V 9 bases and J 1 base, with 11 bases left between them. The chain is built from TRBV14 and TRBJ2-3, with a possible D match to TRBD1 (6 bases). The TCR was taken from a man between 18 and 29 years old in good health and CMV-seronegative. Sequences were obtained from PBMCs. CDR3 residues: CARGAGGTDTQYF. CDR3 sequence (DNA): TGTGCCAGGGGGGCAGGGGGCACAGATACGCAGTATTTT.